This entry concerns a single T cell receptor (beta chain). Antigen: not known. This CDR3 region has 16 residues. This entry belongs to a study of T cells expressing NK-cell markers. Study results and limitations: The CD3+CD56-NKG2C+ fraction was also led by these clonotypes in a few donors. NKG2C+ dominant clonotypes from over five donors made up about 1.0-8% of CD8+ T cells.

TCRdb reworked the 5' RACE reads into one entry per CDR3 protein, no DNA. This repertoire includes some 140,000 distinct CDR3 sequences. V and J are TRBV12-3 or TRBV12-4 and TRBJ2-1. This clonotype was obtained from a woman aged 50 to 65 in good health. Sequencing was performed on blood T cells: a sorted CD56 or NKG2C T cell subset, CD4+ or CD8+ T cells, or bulk PBMC T cells (not recorded which). CDR3 amino acids: CASNSPTGQSYNEQFF.